This TCR beta chain is from a study of blood T cells in healthy people across ages (dated by TCRdb to 2014 to 2015). A note on the overall study: In model experiments, roughly one uniquely barcoded TCR beta cDNA molecule per two T cells was captured by template switching. The donors were divided into four age groups: young (average approximately 15 years), middle-aged (roughly 40), aged (around 67) and long-lived (roughly 82). For two donors (one aged 18 to 30 and one aged 80 or older), the study analyzed two additional independent replicas of 1 million unique cDNA reads from the same blood draw. Using deep sequencing normalized with unique cDNA molecular identifiers, the study measured how TCR beta repertoire diversity changes with age. To avoid experimental bias, donors of different ages were spread randomly across the sequencing lanes.

Library generation was performed with 5' RACE. The sequencer listed for this sample is Illumina HiSeq 2500. A second about 7 to 12 cycle PCR used a sample-barcoded 5' primer and a J-beta primer mix. A unique molecular identifier was introduced onto each TCR beta cDNA molecule by a template-switch 5' adaptor carrying 12 random nucleotides. Each sample yielded at least 3 million CDR3-containing paired-end reads. First-strand cDNA synthesis was performed from all RNA using the Mint cDNA synthesis kit, with priming by a TRBC-specific oligonucleotide. Following uracil-DNA glycosylase treatment, all cDNA underwent a first 18-cycle PCR with the universal primers M1SS and BC2_uni_R. Concerning the study's data processing: For normalization, 1 million high-quality reads were randomly selected from each sample, with every read carrying a distinct molecular identifier. Reads with shared molecular identifiers were discarded instead of being binned into consensus sequences. MiTCR, with a Q25 quality threshold and the strictest error-elimination algorithm, was used for CDR3 identification, clonotype clustering and error correction. A nonparametric unseen species model using Euler transformation provided a lower-bound estimate of total TCR beta diversity. Using fastp at Q25 and MiXCR, TCRdb reprocessed the public reads and kept productive beta chains. For every CDR3 protein sequence, its rows merge into one entry that carries the most common genes and DNA. TCRdb, not the original authors, processed these V and J calls. For this sample there are around 1,500,000 distinct CDR3 sequences; 42% appear just once. The top ten clones comprise 7% to 9% of the sample.

In regard to this clonotype: Its antigen is unknown. No quality values exist for individual bases; no much larger clone is one base distant.

The paper's findings and limits, for the study overall: Because donor CMV infection status was unknown, age-related changes in expanded clonotypes were potentially confounded. Total diversity estimates from one million sequenced T cells were considered lower bounds and underestimates. Since profiling was done on bulk unsorted PBMCs, naive and antigen-experienced compartments could not be conclusively compared. There was a strong correlation between observed TCR beta diversity and the percentage of naive T cells measured by flow cytometry. Observed TCR beta diversity per million T cells fell roughly linearly with age, and a significant reduction was already apparent by age roughly 40. Compared with the aged group, the long-lived group had more naive CD4+ T cells, fewer expanded clones and increased TCR diversity, suggesting age selection.

The donors were under 40 Caucasian individuals from Russia, aged 6 to 90 years, who were systemically healthy. Each donor gave roughly 9.5 milliliters of peripheral blood, collected into EDTA-treated Vacutainer tubes. Ficoll-Paque density-gradient centrifugation was used to isolate PBMCs, with at least 6.5 million obtained per sample. Total RNA, at least 5 micrograms per sample, was extracted from PBMCs with Trizol reagent. The percentages of naive CD45RAhigh/CD27high T cells were determined by flow cytometry on a PBMC aliquot from every donor. This receptor was identified in a woman younger than 35 in good health. Sequencing was carried out using blood.

The nucleotide sequence reads TGTGCCAGCAGCTTCCTGGTCGGGACCATCACAGATACGCAGTATTTT. Its coded protein is CASSFLVGTITDTQYF. Recombination linked TRBV7-2 to TRBJ2-3; the D segment might be TRBD1 or TRBD2, since each matches 5 bases. Sequences SGHTA (CDR1) and FQGNSA (CDR2) are obtained from the germline V gene. The CDR3 goes from the cysteine to the phenylalanine over 16 residues. Just CDR3 DNA is preserved here, 48 bases in frame from base 1. Relative to germline, V is 3 bases shorter and J is 2 bases shorter, with 15 bases between their ends.